This T cell receptor (beta chain) comes out of a study of blood T cell repertoires in COVID-19. This CDR3 is 15 amino acids long. Between the trimmed V and J ends, which lost 2 bases and 3 bases, there was a span of 12 bases. Germline CDR1 and CDR2: MNHEY and SMNVEV (reference sequence). The authors' processing: Reference gene primers were amplified, and this amplification served to estimate nucleated cell counts. Using immunoSEQ multiplex PCR, the repertoire was profiled, and TCRdb retains in-frame clones only, with some absent. V, J and clone size are those of that table, while D and trimming were read from the DNA. The top ten clones hold around 3.7% of a sample with 200,000 to 250,000 clones, over 70% of them seen once.

This receptor was identified in a woman aged 30 to 39 who had been exposed to COVID-19. The V call is TRBV27, the J call TRBJ2-3; possibly TRBD2 for D (6 bases). The specimen sequenced was PBMCs or T cells enriched from blood (not recorded which). CDR3 DNA: TGTGCCAGCAGTTTACCGGGAGAGGTAACAGATACGCAGTATTTT. Residues: CASSLPGEVTDTQYF.